These 22 T cell receptor beta chains were all obtained from the same sample, sequenced in a study of T cells after yellow fever vaccination. In TCRdb, the 5' RACE reads were re-called with MiXCR into one record per CDR3 protein. Of nearly 70,000 distinct CDR3 sequences listed, around 7% are singletons. Source: CD8+ T cells sorted from PBMCs, taken about 41 days after the first yellow fever vaccination. The receptors here all came from a man younger than 30 who received the YFV17D yellow fever vaccine.

In its sample, this clonotype was seen many times. V usage is TRBV4-2 and J usage is TRBJ2-1; D gene unclear. Trimming removed 1 base at V and 6 bases at J, with 10 bases between. Germline V CDR1 and CDR2: LGHNA, YNFKEQ. This CDR3 contains 14 residues. For the CDR3, the DNA is TGTGCCAGCAGCCAAGGGGGAATGGGCAATGAGCAGTTCTTC. Its translation: CASSQGGMGNEQFF.

This clonotype was seen repeatedly, ten times or more. V is TRBV6-4 and J is TRBJ2-5, with TRBD2 matching 8 bases. CDR1 is MRHNA, CDR2 SNTAGT, per germline. This CDR3 contains 14 residues. The trim removed 3 bases at V and 2 bases at J, leaving 2 bases unmatched. The CDR3: CASSESGGQETQYF. The CDR3, as DNA: TGTGCCAGCAGTGAGAGCGGGGGACAAGAGACCCAGTACTTC.

The chain couples TRBV27 to TRBJ2-6; the D is unclear. Germline CDR1 and CDR2: MNHEY and SMNVEV (reference sequence). V was pared by 6 bases and J by 2 bases, with 5 bases between. This CDR3 is built from 13 residues. The CDR3 reads CASRAAGANVLTF. For the CDR3, the DNA is TGTGCCAGCAGGGCGGCTGGGGCCAACGTCCTGACTTTC.

The chain has TRBV7-9 and TRBJ2-7; D gene ambiguous. There are 16 residues in the CDR3. The V end lost 5 bases, the J end lost 6 bases, and 23 bases lay between the germline ends. From germline, CDR1 is SEHNR and CDR2 FQNEAQ (reference sequence). CDR3 sequence reads: CASSKPPTPRTIEQYF. The CDR3 bases are TGTGCCAGCAGCAAACCCCCTACCCCCAGGACCATCGAGCAGTACTTC.

This clonotype was counted many times. The rearrangement links TRBV7-3 to TRBJ2-7, with TRBD2 matching 13 bases. The CDR3 has 16 amino acids. Germline V lookup: CDR1 SGHTA, CDR2 FQGTGA. V lost 1 base, J lost 2 bases, and 2 bases stayed unmatched. The CDR3 loop is CASSLRGLAGPYEQYV. CDR3 DNA sequence: TGTGCCAGCAGCTTAAGGGGACTAGCGGGGCCCTACGAGCAGTACGTC.

A note on this clonotype: Since the CDR3 does not end with the conserved phenylalanine or tryptophan, this likely comes from a read error. The chain recombines TRBV4-1 with TRBJ1-1; 8 bases agree with TRBD1. The germline gives CDR1 MGHRA, CDR2 YSYEKL. This CDR3 has 14 amino acids. J lost 8 bases, V lost 4 bases, and 9 bases had no gene match. This chain's CDR3 is CASSPQQGGLEAFS. CDR3 DNA: TGCGCCAGCAGCCCCCAACAGGGGGGTCTAGAAGCTTTCTCT.

This clonotype was counted only a few times. This rearrangement joins TRBV19 to TRBJ1-2; D remains ambiguous. There are 13 residues in the CDR3. V was cut by 5 bases and J by 7 bases, with 14 bases left in between. Germline V gene lookup returns CDR1 LNHDA and CDR2 SQIVND (reference sequence). The CDR3 loop reads CASSPSGGSGYTF. CDR3 sequence (DNA): TGTGCCAGTAGTCCCTCTGGAGGTTCTGGCTACACCTTC. The full variable domain, with the rest looked up from reference TRBV19 and TRBJ1-2, is DGGITQSPKYLFRKEGQNVTLSCEQNLNHDAMYWYRQDPGQGLRLIYYSQIVNDFQKGDIAEGYSVSREKKESFPLTVTSAQKNPTAFYLCASSPSGGSGYTFGSGTRLTVV.

The rearrangement joins TRBV11-2 to TRBJ2-1, with TRBD2 matching over 7 bases. Germline loops: CDR1 SGHAT, CDR2 FQNNGV. V dropped 1 base and J dropped 1; count of bases not matched to a gene: 1. The length of the CDR3 is 15 residues. Written as DNA, the CDR3 is TGTGCCAGCAGCTTAGGGACTAGGTCCTACAATGAGCAGTTCTTC. This codes for CASSLGTRSYNEQFF.

This clonotype was found many times. The chain is built from TRBV18 and TRBJ2-1; TRBD2 is a possible D gene (6 bases). The V and J ends lost 2 bases and 2 bases respectively, with 10 bases between them. The CDR3 spans 15 residues. Germline V CDR1 and CDR2: KGHSH, LQKENI. The CDR3 nucleotides are TGTGCCAGCTCACCAAGCGGGCCCACCTACAATGAGCAGTTCTTC. It specifies CASSPSGPTYNEQFF.

This clonotype was seen at least ten times. V gene TRBV11-2 combines with J gene TRBJ2-2; D is ambiguous. The germline CDR1 and CDR2 sequences are SGHAT and FQNNGV. The CDR3 is made up of 13 amino acids. Between the trimmed V and J ends, which lost 5 bases and 0 bases, there was a span of 4 bases. CDR3 DNA sequence: TGTGCCAGCAGCCCGACGAACACCGGGGAGCTGTTTTTT. Protein: CASSPTNTGELFF.

This clonotype came up many times. This chain's CDR3 is CSVAGQGADGYTF. As DNA, the CDR3 is TGCAGCGTTGCGGGACAGGGGGCTGATGGCTACACCTTC. The V and J genes are TRBV29-1 and TRBJ1-2; 12 bases fit TRBD1. Per germline, CDR1 SQVTM and CDR2 ANQGSEA. V lost 4 bases, J lost 6 bases, and 3 bases stayed unmatched. The CDR3 totals 13 residues.

This clonotype turned up a few times. The V and J genes are TRBV12-3 or TRBV12-4 and TRBJ2-3; the match to TRBD2 covers 7 bases. V shed 6 bases, J shed 1 base, and the junction held 10 bases outside the gene matches. This CDR3 is built from 16 residues. The CDR3 here is CASSRPAGPRTDTQYF. The CDR3 region has the DNA TGTGCCAGCAGCCGTCCAGCGGGGCCCCGCACAGATACGCAGTATTTT.

This clonotype has ten or more counts. J is TRBJ2-3 and V is TRBV15; D is perhaps TRBD1 or TRBD2 (5 bases each). V lost 0 bases and J 9 bases, leaving 13 bases between the germline ends. The CDR3 extends over 14 amino acids. Germline V gene lookup returns CDR1 LNHNV and CDR2 YYDKDF (reference sequence). CDR3 protein: CATSRDVGGETQYF. In DNA form, the CDR3 reads TGTGCCACCAGCAGAGACGTTGGGGGAGAGACGCAGTATTTT. The variable domain in full, with the rest retrieved from reference TRBV15 and TRBJ2-3, is DAMVIQNPRYQVTQFGKPVTLSCSQTLNHNVMYWYQQKSSQAPKLLFHYYDKDFNNEADTPDNFQSRRPNTSFCFLDIRSPGLGDTAMYLCATSRDVGGETQYFGPGTRLTVL.

This clonotype was recorded at least ten times. The CDR3 protein is CASSPTGYQPQHF. CDR3 sequence (DNA): TGTGCCAGCAGCCCGACAGGGTACCAGCCCCAGCATTTT. The J gene is TRBJ1-5, the V gene TRBV12-3 or TRBV12-4; 7 bases align to TRBD1. This CDR3 spans 13 amino acids. V trimming: 6 bases; J trimming: 7 bases; junction bases outside the gene matches: 6.

This clonotype has ten or more counts. This rearrangement joins TRBV4-1 to TRBJ1-1; D unclear. Germline V gene sequence: CDR1 MGHRA, CDR2 YSYEKL. CDR3 length: 15 amino acids. V dropped 1 base and J dropped 5 bases, with 14 bases sitting between them. CDR3 bases: TGCGCCAGCAGCCAAGCCCTCGGCCAAAGGACTGAAGCTTTCTTT. Protein: CASSQALGQRTEAFF.

In this sample, this clonotype turned up many times. A junction boundary mismatches the germline segment, possibly from a read error. The rearrangement joins TRBV10-3 to TRBJ2-7, with TRBD1 as a possible D gene (6 bases). The length of the CDR3 is 13 residues. Germline CDR1 reads ENHRY; CDR2 reads SYGVKD. The CDR3 sequence is CAISETGAYEQYF. The CDR3 DNA is TGTGCCATAAGTGAGACAGGAGCCTACGAGCAGTACTTC.

This clonotype was recorded at least ten times. This chain joins TRBV12-2 and TRBJ2-1; the table's TRBD1 call for D was not verified on the DNA. TRBV12-2 counts as a pseudogene. This CDR3 spans 20 amino acids. CDR3: CASRVRTGALIGVARDEQFF. For the CDR3, the DNA is TGTGCAAGTCGCGTACGGACAGGGGCGTTGATTGGAGTTGCGAGAGATGAGCAGTTCTTC.

As concerns this clonotype: Given a much more abundant clone one base away, this may be a read error. The chain couples TRBV27 to TRBJ2-7, with a possible D match to TRBD2 (6 bases). The CDR3 length is 14 residues. Germline V gene sequence: CDR1 MNHEY, CDR2 SMNVEV (reference sequence). The CDR3 protein is CGSSLRRGGYEQYF. The CDR3 nucleotides read TGTGGCAGCAGTTTAAGGCGGGGCGGCTACGAGCAGTACTTC.

This clonotype came up a few times. This rearrangement joins TRBV6-2 or TRBV6-3 to TRBJ2-5, with 9 bases aligning to TRBD2. V was pared by 4 bases and J by 5 bases, with 8 bases of the junction left unmatched. CDR3 length: 15 amino acids. Germline V gene lookup returns CDR1 MNHEY and CDR2 SVGEGT. CDR3 in DNA: TGTGCCAGCAGTTTCGGGGGACTAGCTGGTGAGACCCAGTACTTC. Amino acid sequence: CASSFGGLAGETQYF.

This clonotype was counted at least ten times. This chain connects TRBV10-3 to TRBJ2-5; TRBD2 might be the D (5 bases). V shed 5 bases and J shed 3 bases, with 10 bases lying between them. The CDR3 sequence is 13 residues long. Germline values: CDR1 ENHRY, CDR2 SYGVKD. The CDR3 sequence is CAISPNGEETQYF. DNA of the CDR3: TGTGCCATCAGTCCCAACGGGGAAGAGACCCAGTACTTC.

In this sample, this clonotype turned up many times. This chain joins TRBV7-9 and TRBJ2-3; the match to TRBD1 covers 7 bases. This CDR3 has 16 amino acids. V lost 4 bases to trimming and J lost 2 bases; unmatched junction nucleotides: 9. The germline gives CDR1 SEHNR, CDR2 FQNEAQ (reference sequence). This chain's CDR3 is CASSSGTARYTDTQYF. CDR3 DNA sequence: TGTGCCAGCAGCTCGGGGACAGCGAGATACACAGATACGCAGTATTTT.

This clonotype has a count of ten or more. V usage is TRBV29-1 and J usage is TRBJ2-5; D uncertain. The CDR3 totals 11 residues. Trimming left V 2 bases short and J 4 bases short, with 5 bases between. From germline, CDR1 is SQVTM and CDR2 ANQGSEA. CDR3: CSVEFAETQYF. As DNA, the CDR3 is TGCAGCGTTGAATTCGCAGAGACCCAGTACTTC.